The clone carrying this TCR beta chain was detected once. This CDR3 comprises 19 residues. V shed 3 bases and J 5 bases; nucleotides not matched to a gene: 18. Looked up from germline, CDR1 is MNHEY and CDR2 is SVGAGI. TCRdb redid the calling of the RT-PCR reads with MiXCR, one entry per CDR3 protein. The sample consists of 150,000 to 250,000 distinct CDR3 sequences, more than 35% of them appearing once. This sample is part of a study of patients and donors after allogeneic stem cell transplantation. The chain combines TRBV6-5 with TRBJ2-7, with 11 bases lining up with TRBD2. The sequencing input was blood, either unsorted or a sorted T cell fraction (not recorded which). This receptor was taken from a human donor who was either an allogeneic HSCT recipient or a stem cell or donor lymphocyte infusion donor (not recorded which). It is not recorded whose cells these are; they may come from a transplant donor. The CDR3 loop is CASSYTEFSGLAGGNEQYF. DNA of the CDR3: TGTGCCAGCAGTTATACCGAATTTAGTGGGCTAGCGGGAGGAAACGAGCAGTACTTC.